The 9 T cell receptor beta chains below all came from one sample that was sequenced in a study of radiotherapy plus CTLA-4 blockade in lung cancer. The repertoire was sequenced with immunoSEQ multiplex PCR; TCRdb's copy has only in-frame clones and lacks some. The data hold about 80,000 clones, with about 80% observed a single time. This material consisted of peripheral blood, taken from a patient treated with radiotherapy plus ipilimumab. The receptors originated from a human donor with non-small cell lung cancer who had stable disease on radiotherapy plus ipilimumab.

This chain links TRBV19 with TRBJ1-5, with TRBD1 identical over 8 bases. Trimming removed 6 bases from V and 0 bases from J; junction bases left unmatched: 16. This CDR3 is 19 amino acids long. Germline CDR1 reads LNHDA; CDR2 reads SQIVND (reference sequence). This CDR3 is CASRATDRGAGNSNQPQHF. Written as DNA, the CDR3 is TGTGCCAGTAGAGCCACTGACAGGGGCGCGGGGAATAGCAATCAGCCCCAGCATTTT.

The chain couples TRBV5-4 to TRBJ1-2, with D unclear. The V gene's germline CDR1 is SGHNT and CDR2 YYREEE (reference sequence). This CDR3 region has 14 residues. V was trimmed by 4 bases and J by 2 bases, leaving 12 bases between them. The CDR3 sequence is CASSPGATNYGYTF. Here the CDR3 DNA reads TGTGCCAGCAGCCCGGGAGCAACCAACTATGGCTACACCTTC. The full variable domain, with the rest looked up from reference TRBV5-4 and TRBJ1-2, is ETGVTQSPTHLIKTRGQQVTLRCSSQSGHNTVSWYQQALGQGPQFIFQYYREEENGRGNFPPRFSGLQFPNYSSELNVNALELDDSALYLCASSPGATNYGYTFGSGTRLTVV.

The V gene is TRBV18, the J gene TRBJ2-3; 8 bases line up with TRBD1. Per the germline V gene, CDR1 is KGHSH and CDR2 is LQKENI. CDR3 length: 15 amino acids. Trimming took 5 bases from V and 0 from J; bases not matched to a gene: 4. Written as DNA, the CDR3 is TGTGCCAGCTCAAGGGACAGGCGGAGCACAGATACGCAGTATTTT. It yields the protein CASSRDRRSTDTQYF. Filled out from reference TRBV18 and TRBJ2-3, the complete variable domain reads NAGVMQNPRHLVRRRGQEARLRCSPMKGHSHVYWYRQLPEEGLKFMVYLQKENIIDESGMPKERFSAEFPKEGPSILRIQQVVRGDSAAYFCASSRDRRSTDTQYFGPGTRLTVL.

This rearrangement joins TRBV29-1 to TRBJ2-7; TRBD1 aligns across 7 bases. V lost 6 bases to trimming and J lost 2 bases; unmatched junction nucleotides: 7. Germline assignment: CDR1 SQVTM and CDR2 ANQGSEA. The CDR3 consists of 13 residues. CDR3 in amino acids: CSVQMTGPYEQYF. CDR3 DNA: TGCAGCGTCCAAATGACAGGGCCCTACGAGCAGTACTTC.

J is TRBJ2-3 and V is TRBV4-1, with D perhaps matching TRBD1 (5 bases). Trimming took 0 bases from V and 3 from J, leaving 16 bases between them. The length of the CDR3 is 17 residues. Per germline, CDR1 MGHRA and CDR2 YSYEKL. DNA of the CDR3: TGCGCCAGCAGCCAAGATGGGGTGCCCACAGGTACAGATACGCAGTATTTT. It is translated as CASSQDGVPTGTDTQYF.

The chain recombines TRBV20-1 with TRBJ2-4, with D uncertain. Trimming removed 7 bases at V and 7 bases at J, with 11 bases between. The CDR3 extends over 11 amino acids. CDR1 is DFQATT, CDR2 SNEGSKA, per germline (reference sequence). The CDR3 is CSVHLGNIQYF. Written as DNA, the CDR3 is TGCAGTGTTCACTTAGGGAACATTCAGTACTTC.

This clone turned up a few times. The rearrangement joins TRBV4-1 to TRBJ1-2; D ambiguous. CDR1 is MGHRA and CDR2 is YSYEKL in the germline V gene. Trimming cost V 4 bases and J 1 base, with 7 bases left between them. The length of the CDR3 is 13 residues. CDR3 coding DNA: TGCGCCAGCAGCCGGGGAAGTAACTATGGCTACACCTTC. Amino acid sequence: CASSRGSNYGYTF.

The chain is built from TRBV27 and TRBJ1-6; D is unresolved. Per germline, CDR1 MNHEY and CDR2 SMNVEV (reference sequence). This CDR3 has 12 residues. Trimming pared 1 base from V and 13 bases from J, leaving 8 bases between. The CDR3 DNA follows: TGTGCCAGCAGTTTATTAAAACAGCCCCTCCACTTT. Translation: CASSLLKQPLHF.

The CDR3, as DNA: TGTGCCAGCAGCCAATACGAGGTTTCCTACAATGAGCAGTTCTTC. As protein: CASSQYEVSYNEQFF. The rearrangement links TRBV16 to TRBJ2-1; D gene uncertain. V lost 1 base and J 1 base, leaving 8 bases between the germline ends. This CDR3 region has 15 residues. Germline CDR1 and CDR2: KGHSY and FQNENV.